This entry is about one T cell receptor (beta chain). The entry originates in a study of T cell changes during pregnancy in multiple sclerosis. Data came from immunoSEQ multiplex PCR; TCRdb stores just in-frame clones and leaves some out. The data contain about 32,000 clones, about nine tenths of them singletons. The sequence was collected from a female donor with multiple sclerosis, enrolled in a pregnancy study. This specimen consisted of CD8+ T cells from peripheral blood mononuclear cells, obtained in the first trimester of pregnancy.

CDR3 region: CASKGWPSGRQETQYF. The CDR3 coding sequence is TGCGCCAGCAAGGGGTGGCCTAGCGGGAGGCAAGAGACCCAGTACTTC. The gene calls are TRBV5-1 and TRBJ2-5, with 11 bases lining up with TRBD2. Germline V gene data show CDR1 as SGHRS and CDR2 as YFSETQ. The CDR3 is made up of 16 amino acids. Trimming took 6 bases from V and 2 from J; bases not matched to a gene: 9.